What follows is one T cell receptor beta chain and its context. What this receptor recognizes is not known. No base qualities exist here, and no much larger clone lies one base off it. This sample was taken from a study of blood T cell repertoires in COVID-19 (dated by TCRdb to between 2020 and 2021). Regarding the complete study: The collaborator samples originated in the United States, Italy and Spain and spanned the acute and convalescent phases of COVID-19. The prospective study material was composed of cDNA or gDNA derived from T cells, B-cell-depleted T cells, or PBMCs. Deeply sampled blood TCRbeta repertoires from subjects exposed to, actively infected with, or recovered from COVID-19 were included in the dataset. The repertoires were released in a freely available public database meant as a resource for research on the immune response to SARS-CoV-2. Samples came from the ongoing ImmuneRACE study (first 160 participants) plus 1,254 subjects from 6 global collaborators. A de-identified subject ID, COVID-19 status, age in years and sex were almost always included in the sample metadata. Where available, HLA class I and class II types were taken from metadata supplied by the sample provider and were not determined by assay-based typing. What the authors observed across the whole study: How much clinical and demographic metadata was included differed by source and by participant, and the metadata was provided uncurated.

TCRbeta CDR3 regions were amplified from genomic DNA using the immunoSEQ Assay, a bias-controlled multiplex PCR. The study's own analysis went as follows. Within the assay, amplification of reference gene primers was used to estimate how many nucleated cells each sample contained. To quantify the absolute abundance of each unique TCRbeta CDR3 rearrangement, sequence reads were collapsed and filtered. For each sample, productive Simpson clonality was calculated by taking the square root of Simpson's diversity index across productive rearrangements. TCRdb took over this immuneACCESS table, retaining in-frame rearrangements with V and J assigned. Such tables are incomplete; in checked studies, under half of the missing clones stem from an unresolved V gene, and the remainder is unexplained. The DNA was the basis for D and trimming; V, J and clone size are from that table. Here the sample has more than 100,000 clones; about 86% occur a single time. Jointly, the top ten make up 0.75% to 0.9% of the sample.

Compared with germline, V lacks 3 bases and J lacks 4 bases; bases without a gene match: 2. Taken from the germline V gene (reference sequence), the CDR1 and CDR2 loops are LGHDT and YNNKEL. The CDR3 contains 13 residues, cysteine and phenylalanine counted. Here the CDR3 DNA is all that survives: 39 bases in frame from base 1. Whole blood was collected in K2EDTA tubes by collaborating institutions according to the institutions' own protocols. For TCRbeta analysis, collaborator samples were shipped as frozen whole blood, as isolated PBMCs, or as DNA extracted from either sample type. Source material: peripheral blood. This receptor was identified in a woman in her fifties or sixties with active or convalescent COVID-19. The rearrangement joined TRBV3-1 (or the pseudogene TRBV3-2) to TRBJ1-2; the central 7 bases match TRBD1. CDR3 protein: CASSQGQFYGYTF. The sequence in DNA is TGTGCCAGCAGCCAGGGACAGTTCTATGGCTACACCTTC.